This T cell receptor beta chain was sequenced during a study of OX40 agonist ivuxolimab in advanced cancers. TCRdb keeps only in-frame clones here, not all; method: immunoSEQ multiplex PCR. This table has about 150,000 clones, around 94% appearing once. As concerns this clone: The antigen is unknown.

Whole-study findings and limits: CD4+ and CD8+ T cells in blood underwent clonal expansion by week 6 at 0.1 to 3.0 mg/kg. The study found that CD8+ T cells averaged more expanded clones than CD4+. Certain nonresponding patients likewise had low normalized T-cell clonal expansion.

This CDR3 comprises 13 residues. Looked up from germline, CDR1 is SGHAT and CDR2 is FQNNGV. Trimming removed 5 bases from V and 7 bases from J, with 14 bases in between. The source was CD4+ or CD8+ T cells sorted from blood, collected in a trial of the OX40 agonist ivuxolimab. The TCR sequence derives from an adult with an advanced solid tumor such as melanoma, head and neck, liver or kidney cancer. The chain employs TRBV11-2 and TRBJ1-1, with D uncertain. The CDR3 loop is CASSPQIQGEAFF. As DNA, the CDR3 is TGTGCCAGCAGCCCCCAAATACAAGGTGAAGCTTTCTTT.